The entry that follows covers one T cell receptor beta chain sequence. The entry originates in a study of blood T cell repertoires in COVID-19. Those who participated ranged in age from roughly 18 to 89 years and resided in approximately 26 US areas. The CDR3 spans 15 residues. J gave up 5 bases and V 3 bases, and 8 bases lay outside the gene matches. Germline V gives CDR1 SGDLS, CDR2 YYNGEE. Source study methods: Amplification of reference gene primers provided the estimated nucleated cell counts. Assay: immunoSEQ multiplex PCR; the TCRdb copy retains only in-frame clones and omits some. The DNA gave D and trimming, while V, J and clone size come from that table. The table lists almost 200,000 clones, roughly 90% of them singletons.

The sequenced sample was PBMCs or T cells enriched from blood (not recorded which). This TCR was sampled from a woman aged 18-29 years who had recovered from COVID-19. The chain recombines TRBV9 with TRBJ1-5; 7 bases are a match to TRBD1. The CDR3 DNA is TGTGCCAGCAGCGCCGAGGACAGGACGGATCAGCCCCAGCATTTT. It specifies CASSAEDRTDQPQHF.